This TCR beta chain was identified during a study of regulatory T cells in long-lasting Graves disease. Study in general: More than 5 years of antithyroid drugs with positive TSH receptor antibodies defined persistent Graves' disease.

Arm-PCR of CDR3 regions and iRepertoire HTBI primers were the basis on which TCR beta libraries were built. One entry per CDR3 protein, called by TCRdb with MiXCR from the multiplex PCR reads. The sample holds 430,000 or so distinct CDR3 sequences; roughly 23% are singletons and the top ten take 14%. Time point of the sample: persistent/refractory GD, antithyroid drugs over 5 years with positive TRAb. Extracted RNA from PBMCs served as the source of the TCR library. Patients met American Thyroid Association criteria for Graves' disease. An endocrinology unit in Xi'an, China, supplied the patients. The CDR3 spans 15 residues. The germline CDR1 and CDR2 sequences are SNHLY and FYNNEI. V was clipped by 6 bases and J by 7 bases; unmatched bases: 6. This clonotype has only one observation. Its antigen is still unknown. Overall study findings and caveats: With persistent disease, TRBV28, TRBJ1-2 and TRBJ2-5 were the favored segments.

The source material was peripheral blood mononuclear cells (PBMCs), sampled when the disease was refractory, from a patient treated with antithyroid drugs. The chain carries TRBV2 and TRBJ2-1; 13 positions agree with TRBD2. This receptor was obtained from a female donor with Graves disease. Here the CDR3 DNA reads TGTGCCAGCAGCTGGACTAGCGGGAGTAGGAATGAGCAGTTCTTC. Its translation is CASSWTSGSRNEQFF.